This T cell receptor beta chain was retrieved from a study of identifying expanded T cells in peripheral blood. The protocol was immunoSEQ multiplex PCR, while the TCRdb copy is restricted to in-frame clones and leaves out a portion. The sample has about 90,000 clones, 88% seen once. During the collection period, no donor immune events like infections were recorded. Study-wide points: Approximately two-week clone count variance significantly increased as total template count grew.

Germline V gene sequence: CDR1 MNHNS, CDR2 SASEGT. V lost 2 bases and J lost 7, with 6 bases in between. The CDR3 sequence is 11 residues long. A word on this clone: As yet, its antigen is unknown.

The sample consisted of blood. The chain carries TRBV6-1 and TRBJ2-7, with D unresolved. This clonotype originated in a person between 18 and 69 years old in good health. The CDR3 DNA is TGTGCCAGCAGTGAATGGCAAGAGCAGTACTTC. It is translated as CASSEWQEQYF.